This T cell receptor (beta chain) was identified during a study of Ad26.COV2.S vaccination and SARS-CoV-2 variants. The CDR3 length is 17 residues. CDR1 and CDR2 (germline): LGHNA, YNFKEQ. Trimming removed 0 bases at V and 0 bases at J, with 9 bases between. The treatment denotes: roughly 18 received Ad26.COV2.S at low or high dose, single or two shots; 5 received placebo; per-sample allocation not given. The samples date from day 63 after the first vaccine or placebo injection. General study points: Post-vaccination breadth of spike-specific CD8+ and CD4+ T cell responses was reportedly substantial. Vaccinees displayed broader spike-specific TCR repertoires than placebo recipients.

For this clone: Antigen specificity is unknown.

Assay: immunoSEQ multiplex PCR; the TCRdb copy retains only in-frame clones and omits some. The data contain 200,000 to 250,000 clones, around 87% of them seen just once; the ten biggest clones take up over 8.5%. This chain links TRBV4-2 with TRBJ1-6; possibly TRBD1 for D (6 bases). This TCR came from a person between 18 and 59 years old who received the Ad26.COV2.S COVID-19 vaccine or a placebo. The source material was peripheral blood, sampled in a trial of Ad26.COV2.S vaccine versus placebo. The DNA for the CDR3 is TGTGCCAGCAGCCAAGAAGGGGGACCCTCCTATAATTCACCCCTCCACTTT. This codes for CASSQEGGPSYNSPLHF.